Reported below is one TCR beta chain. It has no known antigen specificity. No much larger clonotype is one base removed from it; base qualities were not supplied. In total, about 650 healthy bone marrow donors made up the cohort. At the time of sampling, every cohort member was nominally healthy, though immune exposures that went unrecorded were likely present. The donor tested CMV seronegative and was one of the 352 seronegative cohort members. A peripheral blood sample was collected from each donor, and TCR beta sequencing was performed on peripheral blood mononuclear cells. Genomic DNA extraction from the blood cell samples was performed with the Qiagen DNeasy Blood Extraction Kit. This sample is part of a study of cytomegalovirus exposure and HLA in healthy donors (dated 2017 in TCRdb). Context from the whole study: An earlier analysis of roughly 630 of the donors reported more than 250 Gb of sequence data and some 120 million unique TCR beta sequences from 150 million to 200 million T cells. The study aimed to test whether cataloging public T cell receptors could reveal signatures of past pathogen exposure. Roughly five DR-DQ haplotypes were handled as single units for association and clustering because linkage in the cohort was strong. The study profiled the T cell repertoires of some 610 subjects by immunosequencing and related them to cytomegalovirus serostatus. Roughly 300 gigabases of sequencing data and 70 million to 85 million unique TCR sequences were included in an early release covering around 650 HLA-typed donors. The study combined high-throughput TCR immunosequencing, statistical association of individual TCRs with disease status, and machine learning to predict cytomegalovirus infection status. In a later analysis, previously published TCR beta repertoires from 550 to 750 donors were re-analyzed and high-resolution HLA genotyping was added so that TCR occurrence patterns could be studied. In the later analysis, no new phenotypic data were used to find candidate immune exposures; instead, reliance was placed on TCR beta sequences and their occurrence across donors. To decide whether each TCR beta V gene segment behaved as functional or pseudogenic, an earlier analysis of over 500 of the donors relied on high-throughput TCR beta sequencing. The genetic ancestry cluster associated with self-reported Caucasian donors included roughly four fifths of the roughly 390 genotyped donors. In a later genetic analysis, genome-wide SNP genotypes for about 55% of the roughly 670 donors were used, and that subset was treated as a discovery cohort. Donor age, sex, ethnicity and CMV serostatus were compiled alongside the repertoire data. Typing coverage varied by locus: 629-630 donors for A, B, C, DRB1 and DQB1; roughly 560 for DQA1; around 610 for DPA1; approximately 470 for DPB1. A separate validation cohort of more than 100 different subjects was used in addition to the 666-subject first cohort. Class I and class II HLA loci were covered by the typing at four-digit resolution. All discovery cohort repertoires had been generated using a single sequencing platform. Among a few hundred genotyped donors of the cohort, an average of approximately 240,000 unique TCR beta nucleotide sequences were sequenced per donor, roughly 20% of them non-productive.

Trimming takes 0 bases from V and 0 bases from J, and the germline ends sit 3 bases apart. The CDR3 goes from the cysteine to the phenylalanine over 14 residues. The DNA shown is the 42-base CDR3, in frame from base 1. Via the germline V gene, CDR1 is LGHNA and CDR2 YNFKEQ. Library preparation used the immunoSEQ multiplex PCR assay. The multiplex PCR relied on a mix of 60 forward primers for TCR Vbeta segments and 13 reverse primers for TCR Jbeta segments. The CDR3 region of rearranged TCR beta genes was amplified from genomic DNA with a multiplex PCR assay. The amplified TCR beta libraries were sequenced on the Illumina HiSeq System as 87-base-pair reads. In the authors' own workflow: A later analysis tallied 75 million to 95 million unique TCR beta chains across the 650 to 750 repertoires, and some 10 million of those chains were shared by two or more donors. Raw reads were error-corrected and collapsed into unique sequences with a nearest-neighbor algorithm that merged closely related sequences to remove PCR and sequencing errors. V, D and J gene segments were assigned by aligning CDR3 sequences to IMGT reference sequences. For a sequence to be retained, a match of at least six nucleotides was required to both a V gene segment and a J gene segment. A rearrangement was called productive if the CDR3 had no stop codons and remained in frame with V and J, and every other rearrangement was called non-productive. Following IMGT convention, CDR3 was defined as the stretch from the second conserved V-encoded cysteine to the conserved J-encoded phenylalanine. In an earlier analysis of approximately 500 of the donors, sequences lacking an unambiguous match to a single V gene segment were excluded. In an earlier analysis of several hundred of the donors, V segments were called functional above 56.7% productive rearrangements and were called segregating when the between-donor standard deviation exceeded 5%. A statistical classification framework was built for diagnosing cytomegalovirus status from the catalog of TCR beta chain sequences. V and J gene assignment, in a later analysis, came from comparing TCR nucleotide sequences with IMGT/GENE-DB human TR gene sequences. The TCRdist pipeline was used in a later analysis to assign CDR3 sequences and most-parsimonious VDJ recombination scenarios. A later analysis defined each TCR beta chain by its CDR3 amino acid sequence plus V-gene family, and excluded reads lacking a unique V-gene family. To address suspected cross-contamination and a sequencing artifact, a later analysis removed 592 highly shared, low-generation-probability nucleotide sequences. In a later analysis, a clonal expansion index for each public chain was calculated from normalized within-repertoire ranks of inferred template counts. Generation probabilities in a later analysis came from a VDJ recombination model fitted to out-of-frame rearrangements, and those results were checked against IGoR. Hypergeometric tests were used in a later analysis to score TCR-TCR, TCR-HLA and TCR-CMV co-occurrence, with a repertoire-size bias correction applied to the TCR pairs. False discovery rates were estimated in a later analysis by permuting HLA or CMV assignments 20 times. A later analysis grouped co-occurring TCRs with DBSCAN, adding TCRdist sequence similarity when clustering within HLA-allele-positive subsets. For co-occurrence clustering, repertoires with fewer than 30,000 or more than 120,000 public chains were excluded, along with about five repertoires with anomalous nucleotide sharing. The clones in this table, taken by TCRdb from immuneACCESS, are in-frame only. Not every clone is retained; where verified, under half of the shortfall comes from an unresolved V gene, and the cause of the rest is unknown. The DNA was the basis for D and trimming; V, J and clone size are from that table. Across this sample there are some 180,000 clones, with about 82% seen only once. Approximately 2.1% of the sample goes to the ten largest clones.

Paper-wide results and their limitations: While some public TCRs were present in many individuals, most TCR sequences turned up only very rarely across donors. Correlated functional status among segregating V segments might reflect linkage disequilibrium, but an unknown experimental factor could not be ruled out. Immune exposure information for the cohort was limited to CMV serostatus. A later analysis reported that several top co-occurrence clusters appeared linked to parvovirus B19, influenza, CMV and Epstein-Barr virus. In an earlier analysis of 587 of the donors, most TCR beta V segments were observed in productive rearrangements about 87% or about 30% of the time, broadly matching IMGT annotations. Because counts were too low, seventeen rarely observed V segments, including chromosome 9 orphons, were left out of the earlier analysis of 587 of the donors. Cytomegalovirus status was reported to be diagnosed by the classifier with high specificity and sensitivity in both the original and validation cohorts. The cohort was sequenced for TCR beta chains only, and without alpha or paired-chain data the features that could be detected were limited. Because the 87-base-pair reads could not distinguish some IMGT-functional V segments, including TRBV6-2 and TRBV6-3, those segments were excluded. A cluster of highly shared sequence variants was judged likely to be a technical artifact of the sequencing pipeline. In a later genetic analysis, a missense DCLRE1C variant was associated with V-gene and J-gene trimming of TCR beta chains, and the association was replicated in an independent cohort. When HLA alleles, especially DR and DQ, strongly co-occurred, attributing TCR associations to individual alleles was difficult. In vitro tests confirmed that a few of the cytomegalovirus-associated TCR beta chains recognize cytomegalovirus antigens. A further reported finding was that TCR beta sequences accurately predicted the HLA-A and HLA-B alleles for most subjects in the first cohort. In a later analysis, the rate of TCR association differed among HLA loci, with DRB1 alleles having the most associated TCRs and HLA-C alleles having the fewest. In a later analysis, more than 15,000 TCR beta sequences were associated with specific HLA alleles at a false discovery rate of 0.05. In the study, around 150 TCR beta chains were listed as associated with cytomegalovirus. Because HLA typing was unavailable for some donors at each locus, only the typed subset was used in association tests. Compared with the roughly 700-donor mean, donors in an Asian-associated ancestry cluster had fewer N-insertions in productive TCRs, according to a later genetic analysis. According to a later analysis, most CMV-associated TCR beta chains appeared to be HLA-restricted, and the HLA associations seemed to be driven largely by CMV exposure. A later analysis found that HLA-associated TCR beta chains were more clonally expanded and had lower generation probabilities than equally common non-associated chains. According to the authors, the approach could potentially be generalized to other disease states and immunological phenotypes. Roughly uniform sequencing depth across donors was assumed in presence/absence analyses, although this assumption may not hold.

The V and J segments used are TRBV4-2 and TRBJ2-1; the D gene identity is not certain. Sequenced input: PBMCs. This TCR came from a woman aged 45-60 years in good health and CMV-seronegative. The nucleotide sequence is given as TGTGCCAGCAGCCAAGAGAGCTCCTACAATGAGCAGTTCTTC. Translated, this gives CASSQESSYNEQFF.